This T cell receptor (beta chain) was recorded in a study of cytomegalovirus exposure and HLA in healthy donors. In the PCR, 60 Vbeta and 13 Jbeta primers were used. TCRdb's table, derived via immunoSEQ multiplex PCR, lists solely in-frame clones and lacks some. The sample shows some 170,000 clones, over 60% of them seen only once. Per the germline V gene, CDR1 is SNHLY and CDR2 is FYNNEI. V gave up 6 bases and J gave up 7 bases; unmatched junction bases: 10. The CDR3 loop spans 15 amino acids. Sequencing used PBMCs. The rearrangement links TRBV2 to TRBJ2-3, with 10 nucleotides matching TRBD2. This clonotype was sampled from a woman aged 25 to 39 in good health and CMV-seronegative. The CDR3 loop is CASRDPGTSVYTQYF. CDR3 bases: TGTGCCAGCAGGGATCCCGGGACTAGCGTGTATACGCAGTATTTT.